Below are 32 T cell receptor beta chains sequenced from a single sample in a study of T cells in Graves' hyperthyroidism and ophthalmopathy. RNA transcripts provided the source from which TCR beta CDR3 regions were amplified. Primed by the HTBI set, a first-round RT-PCR was run on the TCR CDR3. TCRdb re-called the multiplex PCR reads with MiXCR, one entry per CDR3 protein. This sample has under 350,000 distinct CDR3 sequences, with 18% found just once. Sequences were obtained from blood. The receptors here all came from a woman aged 45-65 years with Graves' hyperthyroidism.

The sample holds a few counts of this clonotype. V is TRBV30 and J is TRBJ2-2, with 9 nucleotides matching TRBD1. Unmatched junction bases numbered 5, after V lost 0 bases and J lost 6 bases. The CDR3 loop spans 15 amino acids. Per the germline V gene, CDR1 is GTSNPN and CDR2 is SVGIG (reference sequence). The CDR3 region is CAWSVRDRVPGELFF. The CDR3, as DNA: TGTGCCTGGAGTGTCCGGGACAGGGTTCCCGGGGAGCTGTTTTTT. Combining the CDR3 with reference TRBV30 and TRBJ2-2 gives the whole variable domain SQTIHQWPATLVQPVGSPLSLECTVEGTSNPNLYWYRQAAGRGLQLLFYSVGIGQISSEVPQNLSASRPQDRQFILSSKKLLLSDSGFYLCAWSVRDRVPGELFFGEGSRLTVL.

This clonotype was detected a few times. V and J are TRBV28 and TRBJ2-7, with D possibly matching TRBD2 (5 bases). Germline CDR1 is MDHEN and CDR2 is SYDVKM. This CDR3 is 15 amino acids long. V lost 5 bases and J 3 bases, leaving 17 bases between the germline ends. This chain's CDR3 is CASSEGPDKNYEQYF. DNA of the CDR3: TGTGCCAGCAGTGAGGGTCCCGACAAAAACTACGAGCAGTACTTC.

This clonotype was seen more than once but under ten times. V usage is TRBV7-9 and J usage is TRBJ2-3; the D gene is possibly TRBD1 (6 bases). Trimming shortened V by 3 bases and J by 2 bases, and 24 bases separated the two germline ends. Germline-derived CDR1 and CDR2 are SEHNR and FQNEAQ (reference sequence). CDR3 length: 19 amino acids. CDR3 sequence: CASSFPFSRDNSPTDTQYF. The CDR3 DNA follows: TGTGCCAGCAGCTTTCCCTTTTCCCGGGACAATAGTCCCACAGATACGCAGTATTTT.

This clonotype was observed a few times. This rearrangement joins TRBV6-1 to TRBJ1-2; D is uncertain. V lost 4 bases, J lost 7 bases, and 19 bases lay in between. The germline gives CDR1 MNHNS, CDR2 SASEGT. This CDR3 has 15 residues. The CDR3 reads CASSVPDLANSGYTF. The CDR3 DNA follows: TGTGCCAGCAGTGTCCCGGACCTAGCAAATAGTGGCTACACCTTC.

The V gene is TRBV12-3 or TRBV12-4, the J gene TRBJ1-6; D is perhaps TRBD1 (5 bases). The CDR3 extends over 14 amino acids. Trimming shortened V by 3 bases and J by 5 bases, and 8 bases separated the two germline ends. The CDR3 sequence is CASSLGGHNSPLHF. In DNA form, the CDR3 reads TGTGCCAGCAGTTTGGGGGGACATAATTCACCCCTCCACTTT.

Only a few counts were recorded for this clonotype. The genes are TRBV27 and TRBJ1-5, with a weak D call TRBD1 (5 bases). The V gene lost 0 bases and the J gene lost 2 bases, with 20 bases spanning the gap. CDR1 MNHEY and CDR2 SMNVEV come from the germline V gene (reference sequence). The CDR3 totals 19 residues. The CDR3 nucleotides are TGTGCCAGCAGTTTATCGAAGGTTGGGCTTCTACAGGGCAATCAGCCCCAGCATTTT. It translates to CASSLSKVGLLQGNQPQHF.

About this clonotype: A much larger clone is a single base away; this may be a read error. This rearrangement joins TRBV3-1 to TRBJ2-3; D gene unclear. CDR1 is LGHDT, CDR2 YNNKEL, per germline (reference sequence). CDR3 length: 13 residues. The CDR3 is CVSSQDPGDTQYF. CDR3 coding DNA: TGTGTCAGCAGCCAAGACCCAGGAGATACGCAGTATTTT.

The chain employs TRBV2 and TRBJ2-1, with D unclear. The CDR3 loop spans 13 amino acids. The germline CDR1 and CDR2 sequences are SNHLY and FYNNEI. V was cut by 3 bases and J by 6 bases, with 9 bases left in between. The CDR3 DNA sequence: TGTGCCAGCAGTGAGGGGTCTAGCAATGAGCAGTTCTTC. Encoded protein: CASSEGSSNEQFF.

V usage is TRBV20-1 and J usage is TRBJ2-1; the D is unclear. V lost 5 bases to trimming and J lost 4 bases, with 15 bases between them. Germline V gives CDR1 DFQATT, CDR2 SNEGSKA (reference sequence). This CDR3 is built from 14 residues. The CDR3 region is CSARPGRTYNEQFF. CDR3 nucleotide sequence: TGCAGTGCTCGACCCGGCCGCACGTACAATGAGCAGTTCTTC.

This clonotype appeared many times. The chain joins TRBV11-3 to TRBJ2-3; TRBD1 agrees at 8 bases. Germline CDR1 reads SGHNT; CDR2 reads YENEEA. This CDR3 comprises 15 residues. Trimming at V came to 5 bases and at J to 3 bases, leaving 7 bases not matched to a gene. The CDR3 spells CASSIGQGVTDTQYF. CDR3 coding DNA: TGTGCCAGCAGCATAGGACAGGGAGTTACAGATACGCAGTATTTT.

There are many counts of this clonotype. The rearrangement joins TRBV5-4 to TRBJ2-1; 9 bases fit TRBD2. CDR3 length: 15 amino acids. J gave up 6 bases and V 2 bases, and 6 bases lay outside the gene matches. CDR1 SGHNT and CDR2 YYREEE come from the germline V gene (reference sequence). CDR3 nucleotide sequence: TGTGCCAGCAGCTTTCTAGCGGGGTTAGGCAATGAGCAGTTCTTC. Protein: CASSFLAGLGNEQFF. Combining the CDR3 with reference TRBV5-4 and TRBJ2-1 gives the whole variable domain ETGVTQSPTHLIKTRGQQVTLRCSSQSGHNTVSWYQQALGQGPQFIFQYYREEENGRGNFPPRFSGLQFPNYSSELNVNALELDDSALYLCASSFLAGLGNEQFFGPGTRLTVL.

The count of this clonotype is one. Given a much more abundant clone one base away, this may be a read error. In this CDR3 the conserved last residue, phenylalanine or tryptophan, is missing, so a read error is likely. This rearrangement joins TRBV2 to TRBJ1-5; D is undetermined. V dropped 3 bases and J dropped 0 bases, with 18 bases sitting between them. The CDR3 extends over 18 amino acids. The germline CDR1 and CDR2 sequences are SNHLY and FYNNEI. CDR3 bases: TGTGCCAGCAGTGATCCCAGTGCGCCCCTATATAGCAATCAGCCCCAGCATCTT. It codes for CASSDPSAPLYSNQPQHL.

CDR3 DNA sequence: TGTGCCAGCAGTTTCCGGAGCGGGGGGGCCTACAATGAGCAGTTCTTC. It specifies CASSFRSGGAYNEQFF. The chain uses TRBV27 and TRBJ2-1; 10 bases are a match to TRBD2. Trimming at V came to 3 bases and at J to 2 bases, leaving 4 bases not matched to a gene. CDR1 is MNHEY and CDR2 is SMNVEV in the germline V gene (reference sequence). The CDR3 is 16 amino acids.

This clonotype showed up many times. The chain uses TRBV20-1 and TRBJ2-3; 11 nucleotides agree with TRBD2. This CDR3 contains 14 residues. J gave up 5 bases and V 6 bases, and 7 bases lay outside the gene matches. Germline V gene sequence: CDR1 DFQATT, CDR2 SNEGSKA (reference sequence). The CDR3 spells CSAPSGGPGDTQYF. The CDR3 DNA sequence: TGCAGTGCACCTAGCGGGGGGCCAGGAGATACGCAGTATTTT.

This clonotype was observed at least ten times. This rearrangement joins TRBV7-3 to TRBJ2-7; D may be TRBD2 (6 bases). Germline V gene sequence: CDR1 SGHTA, CDR2 FQGTGA. The germline V and J ends were trimmed by 2 bases and 0 bases, with 14 bases remaining between them. The CDR3 contains 16 residues. CDR3 protein: CASSLCAGRSSYEQYV. DNA of the CDR3: TGTGCCAGCAGCTTATGTGCAGGGAGGAGCTCCTACGAGCAGTACGTC.

The genes are TRBV13 and TRBJ2-1; D ambiguous. Germline V CDR1 and CDR2: PRHDT, FYEKMQ (reference sequence). V was cut by 0 bases and J by 2 bases, with 11 bases left in between. This CDR3 comprises 16 residues. The CDR3 spells CASSLGASPAYNEQFF. DNA for the CDR3: TGTGCCAGCAGCTTAGGGGCGTCACCCGCCTACAATGAGCAGTTCTTC.

The V gene is TRBV30, the J gene TRBJ2-1, with D perhaps matching TRBD2 (6 bases). The CDR3 loop spans 15 amino acids. Trimming took 3 bases from V and 0 from J, leaving 12 bases between them. CDR1 is GTSNPN, CDR2 SVGIG, per germline (reference sequence). As DNA, the CDR3 is TGTGCCTGGAGGGACCTCGGGGGCTCCTACAATGAGCAGTTCTTC. It encodes CAWRDLGGSYNEQFF.

This rearrangement joins TRBV29-1 to TRBJ2-3; TRBD1 matches 10 bases. V was clipped by 0 bases and J by 3 bases; unmatched bases: 6. The germline V gene encodes CDR1 SQVTM and CDR2 ANQGSEA. The CDR3 extends over 16 amino acids. This CDR3 is CSVEDRDRGVTDTQYF. CDR3 sequence (DNA): TGCAGCGTTGAAGATCGGGACAGGGGAGTGACAGATACGCAGTATTTT.

In its sample, this clonotype was seen many times. In DNA, the CDR3 is TGTGCCAGCAGCTCCGGACTAGCGGGAGATGAGCAGTTCTTC. It yields the protein CASSSGLAGDEQFF. The chain is built from TRBV7-3 and TRBJ2-1; 13 nucleotides match TRBD2. Unmatched junction bases numbered 2, after V lost 4 bases and J lost 8 bases. CDR1 and CDR2 from the germline V gene are SGHTA and FQGTGA. The CDR3 consists of 14 residues. Full variable domain (missing parts from reference TRBV7-3 and TRBJ2-1): GAGVSQTPSNKVTEKGKYVELRCDPISGHTALYWYRQSLGQGPEFLIYFQGTGAADDSGLPNDRFFAVRPEGSVSTLKIQRTERGDSAVYLCASSSGLAGDEQFFGPGTRLTVL.

This clonotype was recorded a few times. The chain uses TRBV2 and TRBJ1-5; 7 nucleotides match TRBD1. The germline gives CDR1 SNHLY, CDR2 FYNNEI. After removal of 6 bases from V and 6 bases from J, the junction contained 11 bases not matched to a gene. The CDR3 sequence is 15 residues long. The CDR3 region is CASSATGYGRQPQHF. The CDR3 coding sequence is TGTGCCAGCAGCGCGACAGGGTACGGTCGTCAGCCCCAGCATTTT. The full variable domain, its missing parts supplied by reference TRBV2 and TRBJ1-5, is EPEVTQTPSHQVTQMGQEVILRCVPISNHLYFYWYRQILGQKVEFLVSFYNNEISEKSEIFDDQFSVERPDGSNFTLKIRSTKLEDSAMYFCASSATGYGRQPQHFGDGTRLSIL.

This clonotype showed up many times. The chain is built from TRBV27 and TRBJ2-7; 10 nucleotides match TRBD1. There are 14 residues in the CDR3. V gave up 5 bases and J gave up 2 bases; unmatched junction bases: 3. Germline values: CDR1 MNHEY, CDR2 SMNVEV (reference sequence). The CDR3 coding sequence is TGTGCCAGCAGTAGGACAGGGGGGACCTACGAGCAGTACGTC. Translated: CASSRTGGTYEQYV.

The chain employs TRBV7-6 and TRBJ2-3; a weak D match, TRBD2 (6 bases). Trimming cost V 5 bases and J 6 bases, with 9 bases left between them. Germline CDR1 and CDR2: SGHVS and FNYEAQ. The CDR3 consists of 12 residues. CDR3 loop: CASSRLVDTQYF. DNA of the CDR3: TGTGCCAGCAGCCGACTAGTCGATACGCAGTATTTT.

V and J are TRBV12-3 or TRBV12-4 and TRBJ1-4; possible D gene TRBD1, 6 bases. Deletions cut 3 bases from V and 8 bases from J, with 13 bases between. This CDR3 contains 14 residues. CDR3 sequence (DNA): TGTGCCAGCAGTTTCTTACAGGGTGGGGAAAAACTGTTTTTT. Encoded protein: CASSFLQGGEKLFF.

This clonotype has at least ten counts. This sequence joins TRBV15 and TRBJ2-5, with D possibly matching TRBD1 (6 bases). The CDR3 loop spans 15 amino acids. Trimming left V 0 bases short and J 5 bases short, with 13 bases between. The germline CDR1 and CDR2 sequences are LNHNV and YYDKDF (reference sequence). The DNA for the CDR3 is TGTGCCACCAGCAGAGATAGGGGGACGAGGGAGACCCAGTACTTC. This sequence encodes CATSRDRGTRETQYF.

The rearrangement joins TRBV5-4 to TRBJ1-4; TRBD1 matches at 7 bases. The CDR3 has 14 residues. Germline CDR1 reads SGHNT; CDR2 reads YYREEE (reference sequence). The V and J ends lost 4 bases and 6 bases, in that order; junction bases with no gene match: 6. The CDR3 spells CASSDRGGDEKLFF. The CDR3 DNA is TGTGCCAGCAGCGATAGAGGGGGCGATGAAAAACTGTTTTTT.

The rearrangement links TRBV9 to TRBJ2-1; a possible D gene is TRBD1 (5 bases). V dropped 3 bases and J dropped 0 bases, with 10 bases sitting between them. The CDR3 length is 15 residues. Germline lookup yields CDR1 SGDLS and CDR2 YYNGEE. Here the CDR3 DNA reads TGTGCCAGCAGCGAAGGTGACAGCTCCTACAATGAGCAGTTCTTC. Translating gives CASSEGDSSYNEQFF.

The rearrangement uses TRBV3-1 and TRBJ1-6; D is unclear. The V end was cut by 2 bases, the J end by 8 bases, with 7 bases between. The CDR3 spans 13 residues. CDR1 LGHDT and CDR2 YNNKEL come from the germline V gene (reference sequence). Here the CDR3 DNA reads TGTGCCAGCAGCCAAACCTGGGATTCACCCCTCCACTTT. It translates to CASSQTWDSPLHF.

In this sample, this clonotype turned up many times. The gene calls are TRBV6-5 and TRBJ1-1; no firm D call. Germline CDR1 MNHEY, CDR2 SVGAGI. CDR3 length equals 13 residues. Trimming pared 1 base from V and 3 bases from J, leaving 6 bases between. CDR3 sequence: CASSYFMDTEAFF. The CDR3 region has the DNA TGTGCCAGCAGTTACTTTATGGACACTGAAGCTTTCTTT.

This clonotype has just a few counts. This sequence joins TRBV7-9 and TRBJ2-3; D is uncertain. In germline, CDR1 is SEHNR, CDR2 FQNEAQ (reference sequence). This CDR3 comprises 13 residues. V gave up 3 bases and J gave up 4 bases, with 8 bases separating them. The CDR3 is CASSLSISDTQYF. The CDR3 nucleotides read TGTGCCAGCAGCTTGTCTATTTCAGATACGCAGTATTTT.

The rearrangement uses TRBV5-1 and TRBJ2-2, with TRBD1 matching over 7 bases. The CDR3 runs to 15 residues. After removal of 9 bases from V and 0 bases from J, the junction contained 8 bases not matched to a gene. Germline CDR1 SGHRS, CDR2 YFSETQ. The CDR3 protein is CATAGTDANTGELFF. The CDR3 DNA reads as TGCGCCACCGCCGGGACAGACGCGAACACCGGGGAGCTGTTTTTT.

This clonotype was recorded a few times. This chain joins TRBV10-3 and TRBJ1-2, with TRBD1 matching 7 bases. This CDR3 is 13 amino acids long. CDR1 and CDR2 from the germline V gene are ENHRY and SYGVKD. V gave up 7 bases and J gave up 6 bases; unmatched junction bases: 8. The CDR3 protein is CAITHDRAHGYTF. The CDR3 nucleotides are TGTGCCATCACTCACGACAGGGCACATGGCTACACCTTC.

This clonotype showed up many times. The J gene is TRBJ2-1, the V gene TRBV5-1; the match to TRBD2 covers 8 bases. With 0 bases clipped from V and 7 bases from J, the junction kept 6 bases outside the gene matches. The CDR3 runs 15 residues. CDR1 is SGHRS, CDR2 YFSETQ, per germline. The CDR3 DNA reads TGCGCCAGCAGCTTGGTCGCGGGAGGTACTAATGAGCAGTTCTTC. It encodes CASSLVAGGTNEQFF.